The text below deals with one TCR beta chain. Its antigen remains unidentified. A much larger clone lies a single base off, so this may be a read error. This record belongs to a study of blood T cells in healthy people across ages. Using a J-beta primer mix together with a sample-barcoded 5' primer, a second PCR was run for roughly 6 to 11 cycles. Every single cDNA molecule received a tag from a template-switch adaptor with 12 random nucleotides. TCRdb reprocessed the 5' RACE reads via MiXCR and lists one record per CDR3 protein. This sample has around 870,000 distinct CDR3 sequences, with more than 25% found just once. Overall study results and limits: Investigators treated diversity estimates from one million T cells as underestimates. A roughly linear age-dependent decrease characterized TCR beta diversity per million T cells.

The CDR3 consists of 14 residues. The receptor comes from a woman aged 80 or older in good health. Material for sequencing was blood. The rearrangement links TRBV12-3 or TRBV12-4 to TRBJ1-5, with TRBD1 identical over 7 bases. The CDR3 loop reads CASREQGSNQSQHF. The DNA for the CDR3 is TGTGCCAGCAGAGAACAGGGGAGCAATCAGTCCCAGCATTTT.